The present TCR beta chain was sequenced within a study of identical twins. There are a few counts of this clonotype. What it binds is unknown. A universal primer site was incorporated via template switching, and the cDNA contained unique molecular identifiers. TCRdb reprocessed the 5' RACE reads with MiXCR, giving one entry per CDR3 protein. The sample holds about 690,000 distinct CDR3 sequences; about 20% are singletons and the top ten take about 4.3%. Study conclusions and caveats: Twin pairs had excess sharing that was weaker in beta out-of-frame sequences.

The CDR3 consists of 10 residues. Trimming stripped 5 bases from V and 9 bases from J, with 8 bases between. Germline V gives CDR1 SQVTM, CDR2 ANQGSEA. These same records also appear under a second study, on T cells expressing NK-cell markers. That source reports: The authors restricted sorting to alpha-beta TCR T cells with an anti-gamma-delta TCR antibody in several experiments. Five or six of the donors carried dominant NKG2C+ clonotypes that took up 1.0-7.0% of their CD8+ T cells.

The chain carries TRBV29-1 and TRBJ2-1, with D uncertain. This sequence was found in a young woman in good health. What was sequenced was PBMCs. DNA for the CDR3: TGCAGCGTTACTATGCTTGAGCAGTTCTTC. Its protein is CSVTMLEQFF.